The 27 T cell receptor beta chains in this list originate from one sample, sequenced in a study of control samples from healthy donors and cancer patients. Assay used: immunoSEQ multiplex PCR; TCRdb lists only in-frame clones, some missing. The profile shows around 50,000 clones, around 95% of them singletons. The specimen sequenced was blood. All receptors come from a man under 40 in good health.

The chain carries TRBV5-5 and TRBJ1-1; 9 nucleotides line up with TRBD1. This CDR3 is 14 amino acids long. Germline V gives CDR1 SGHKS, CDR2 YYEKEE (reference sequence). V shed 4 bases and J 5 bases; nucleotides not matched to a gene: 6. CDR3 in amino acids: CASSGMTGGTEAFF. The CDR3 bases are TGTGCCAGCAGCGGAATGACAGGGGGTACTGAAGCTTTCTTT.

The V gene is TRBV19, the J gene TRBJ2-7; TRBD2 aligns across 14 bases. Germline V gene lookup returns CDR1 LNHDA and CDR2 SQIVND (reference sequence). Trimming cost V 3 bases and J 1 base; bases outside gene matches: 5. The CDR3 runs 17 residues. CDR3 sequence: CASSMRLAGGPSYEQYF. The CDR3 DNA is TGTGCCAGTAGTATGCGACTAGCGGGAGGGCCGTCCTACGAGCAGTACTTC.

In nucleotides, the CDR3 is TGTGCCAGCAGCTTAAGGGGGACGATAGGGGAGCAGTACTTC. Encoded protein: CASSLRGTIGEQYF. The V gene is TRBV7-2, the J gene TRBJ2-7; TRBD1 is a possible D gene (6 bases). The length of the CDR3 is 14 residues. V lost 2 bases and J lost 7, with 15 bases in between. Germline lookup yields CDR1 SGHTA and CDR2 FQGNSA.

The rearrangement joins TRBV27 to TRBJ2-2; possibly TRBD1 for D (6 bases). Deletions cut 6 bases from V and 4 bases from J, with 12 bases between. CDR3 length: 14 amino acids. Germline CDR1 is MNHEY and CDR2 is SMNVEV (reference sequence). The CDR3 region is CASSRGWGTGELFF. CDR3 coding DNA: TGTGCCAGCAGCAGGGGATGGGGCACCGGGGAGCTGTTTTTT.

V and J are TRBV11-1 and TRBJ1-2; 7 bases are shared with TRBD1. CDR3 length: 16 amino acids. Germline V gives CDR1 SGHAT, CDR2 FQDESV (reference sequence). The junction had 10 bases not matched to a gene; V was cut back by 4 bases and J by 2 bases. The CDR3 spells CASSSQPQGVNYGYTF. The DNA of the CDR3 is TGTGCCAGCAGCTCTCAACCTCAGGGGGTCAACTATGGCTACACCTTC.

The chain's CDR3 is CASSDREVNEQFF. As DNA, the CDR3 is TGTGCCAGCAGTGACCGGGAGGTCAATGAGCAGTTCTTC. The rearrangement links TRBV6-1 to TRBJ2-1; 7 nucleotides align to TRBD2. The CDR3 is 13 amino acids. Germline V CDR1 and CDR2: MNHNS, SASEGT. V was clipped by 3 bases and J by 6 bases; unmatched bases: 2.

This clone appeared once. This chain links TRBV10-3 with TRBJ2-3, with D perhaps assigned TRBD1 or TRBD2 (6 bases each). Trimming took 4 bases from V and 0 from J, leaving 11 bases between them. Per germline, CDR1 ENHRY and CDR2 SYGVKD. This CDR3 is built from 15 residues. CDR3 amino acids: CAISVGGSSTDTQYF. The DNA for the CDR3 is TGTGCCATCAGTGTAGGGGGGTCTAGCACAGATACGCAGTATTTT.

V usage is TRBV5-1 and J usage is TRBJ2-1, with 9 bases lining up with TRBD2. CDR1 and CDR2 (germline): SGHRS, YFSETQ. The CDR3 totals 16 residues. The J segment lost 4 bases and the V segment lost 4 bases, leaving 9 bases of the junction unmatched. CDR3 sequence reads: CASSQGLAGLYNEQFF. In DNA, the CDR3 is TGCGCCAGCAGCCAGGGGCTAGCGGGGCTATACAATGAGCAGTTCTTC.

This clone is a singleton in its sample. The chain employs TRBV5-1 and TRBJ2-5, with 7 nucleotides matching TRBD1. The germline gives CDR1 SGHRS, CDR2 YFSETQ. The CDR3 contains 14 residues. The J segment lost 4 bases and the V segment lost 1 base, leaving 4 bases of the junction unmatched. The CDR3 nucleotides read TGCGCCAGCAGCTTGATGACAGGGTCAGAGACCCAGTACTTC. Translating it yields CASSLMTGSETQYF.

V gene TRBV5-1 combines with J gene TRBJ2-3, with D possibly TRBD2 on 6 matching bases. Germline values: CDR1 SGHRS, CDR2 YFSETQ. The CDR3 spans 14 residues. V shed 5 bases and J shed 5 bases, with 15 bases lying between them. CDR3 loop: CASSPEGRGDTQYF. The CDR3 DNA is TGCGCCAGCAGTCCGGAGGGCCGAGGAGATACGCAGTATTTT.

DNA of the CDR3: TGTGCCAGCCAGGGCTATGGCTACACCTTC. Translating it yields CASQGYGYTF. The rearrangement joins TRBV19 to TRBJ1-2, with D maybe TRBD1 (5 bases). Germline CDR1 reads LNHDA; CDR2 reads SQIVND (reference sequence). The CDR3 sequence is 10 residues long. V lost 9 bases, J lost 4 bases, and 6 bases lay in between.

This clone was seen only once. The genes are TRBV19 and TRBJ2-3; D possibly uses TRBD1 or TRBD2 (9 bases each). Trimming removed 3 bases at V and 1 base at J, with 29 bases between. Germline V gene data show CDR1 as LNHDA and CDR2 as SQIVND (reference sequence). This CDR3 has 21 residues. In DNA, the CDR3 is TGTGCCAGTAGTATCCTGCCGGGGACAGGGATAGCGGGAGTGGGCACAGATACGCAGTATTTT. This translates into CASSILPGTGIAGVGTDTQYF.

The genes are TRBV30 and TRBJ2-1; 9 bases line up with TRBD2. Trimming removed 5 bases from V and 10 bases from J; junction bases left unmatched: 6. The length of the CDR3 is 12 residues. CDR1 GTSNPN and CDR2 SVGIG come from the germline V gene (reference sequence). The CDR3 region has the DNA TGTGCCTGGCAGCGGGAGGCTAACGAGCAGTTCTTC. It is translated as CAWQREANEQFF.

This chain links TRBV9 with TRBJ2-1, with a possible D match to TRBD2 (6 bases). This CDR3 has 16 residues. Trimming left V 0 bases short and J 0 bases short, with 10 bases between. Germline CDR1 SGDLS, CDR2 YYNGEE. The CDR3 coding sequence is TGTGCCAGCAGCGTAGGTTTCGGGAGCTCCTACAATGAGCAGTTCTTC. Translated: CASSVGFGSSYNEQFF.

This chain links TRBV27 with TRBJ2-7; TRBD2 matches 8 bases. CDR3 length: 14 residues. V dropped 4 bases and J dropped 4; count of bases not matched to a gene: 6. CDR1 MNHEY and CDR2 SMNVEV come from the germline V gene (reference sequence). The CDR3 DNA sequence: TGTGCCAGCAGTTACGGGGGGGGCAAATACGAGCAGTACTTC. Translation: CASSYGGGKYEQYF.

The rearrangement joins TRBV10-2 to TRBJ2-1; tentative D call: TRBD2 (7 bases). Germline V gene sequence: CDR1 WSHSY, CDR2 SAAADI. V lost 7 bases, J lost 7 bases, and 20 bases lay in between. The CDR3 is made up of 15 amino acids. CDR3 sequence reads: CASIKGGGARNEQFF. The DNA of the CDR3 is TGCGCCAGCATAAAGGGAGGGGGGGCACGGAATGAGCAGTTCTTC.

This rearrangement joins TRBV7-6 to TRBJ1-3, with D uncertain. In germline, CDR1 is SGHVS, CDR2 FNYEAQ. V was pared by 5 bases and J by 0 bases, with 11 bases between. CDR3 size: 15 residues. In nucleotides, the CDR3 is TGTGCCAGCAGCCAAGAGGGTAACTCTGGAAACACCATATATTTT. It is translated as CASSQEGNSGNTIYF.

In nucleotides, the CDR3 is TGTGCCAGCAGCTTGGCCCCGGGGTCAGGACAGCCCCAGCATTTT. Translated, it gives CASSLAPGSGQPQHF. V gene TRBV5-6 combines with J gene TRBJ1-5; D not certain. The CDR3 loop spans 15 amino acids. Germline V gives CDR1 SGHDT, CDR2 YYEEEE. The ends were cut back, 0 bases at V and 7 bases at J, with 14 bases in the middle.

The chain uses TRBV4-1 and TRBJ2-1; the match to TRBD2 covers 7 bases. Per germline, CDR1 MGHRA and CDR2 YSYEKL. The CDR3 is made up of 16 amino acids. J lost 6 bases, V lost 0 bases, and 8 bases had no gene match. The CDR3: CASSQDWGRARNEQFF. In nucleotides, the CDR3 is TGCGCCAGCAGCCAAGATTGGGGGAGGGCCCGCAATGAGCAGTTCTTC.

The V and J genes are TRBV24-1 and TRBJ2-5, with TRBD2 identical over 7 bases. Per the germline V gene, CDR1 is KGHDR and CDR2 is SFDVKD. The trim removed 5 bases at V and 5 bases at J, leaving 7 bases unmatched. CDR3 length: 14 amino acids. The CDR3 DNA reads TGTGCCACCAGTGTGGGAGGGCCCGGGGAGACCCAGTACTTC. This translates into CATSVGGPGETQYF.

The gene calls are TRBV7-3 and TRBJ2-2, with TRBD2 as a possible D gene (6 bases). Trimming removed 4 bases at V and 0 bases at J, with 15 bases between. This CDR3 is built from 17 residues. The germline gives CDR1 SGHTA, CDR2 FQGTGA. CDR3 DNA sequence: TGTGCCAGCAGCTCCCAGCGGGCTGCCGCGAACACCGGGGAGCTGTTTTTT. Protein sequence: CASSSQRAAANTGELFF.

This chain joins TRBV6-5 and TRBJ1-1, with D uncertain. Trimming removed 0 bases from V and 5 bases from J, with 7 bases in between. The CDR3 sequence is 13 residues long. Per germline, CDR1 MNHEY and CDR2 SVGAGI. This chain's CDR3 is CASSYSSLTEAFF. The CDR3 region has the DNA TGTGCCAGCAGTTACTCGAGTCTAACTGAAGCTTTCTTT.

The chain joins TRBV28 to TRBJ1-6; 11 positions match TRBD1. The CDR3 spans 14 residues. From germline, CDR1 is MDHEN and CDR2 SYDVKM. V dropped 4 bases and J dropped 9; count of bases not matched to a gene: 2. CDR3 sequence: CASSWTGGGSPLHF. The CDR3 nucleotides read TGTGCCAGCAGTTGGACAGGGGGCGGTTCACCCCTCCACTTT.

The rearrangement links TRBV18 to TRBJ1-5, with 7 bases identical to TRBD1. The CDR3 covers 17 residues. The J segment lost 2 bases and the V segment lost 1 base, leaving 8 bases of the junction unmatched. Germline V lookup: CDR1 KGHSH, CDR2 LQKENI. The CDR3 here is CASSPQLGGSGNQPQHF. Written as DNA, the CDR3 is TGTGCCAGCTCACCACAGTTAGGGGGCAGCGGCAATCAGCCCCAGCATTTT.

The chain has TRBV5-1 and TRBJ1-5; D perhaps matches TRBD1 (6 bases). Germline CDR1 is SGHRS and CDR2 is YFSETQ. The CDR3 contains 15 residues. The V gene lost 5 bases and the J gene lost 2 bases, with 14 bases spanning the gap. The DNA of the CDR3 is TGCGCCAGCAGACCCGGGGGCGCAGGCAATCAGCCCCAGCATTTT. As protein: CASRPGGAGNQPQHF.

The rearrangement joins TRBV28 to TRBJ2-7; TRBD2 agrees at 10 bases. After removal of 6 bases from V and 4 bases from J, the junction contained 9 bases not matched to a gene. The CDR3 extends over 15 amino acids. Germline CDR1 reads MDHEN; CDR2 reads SYDVKM. The CDR3 coding sequence is TGTGCCAGCAGCGCTTTGGGTAGCGGGAGGTACGAGCAGTACTTC. Translated, it gives CASSALGSGRYEQYF.

This rearrangement joins TRBV7-2 to TRBJ2-2, with no clear D. Trimming removed 0 bases at V and 4 bases at J, with 6 bases between. This CDR3 comprises 14 residues. Germline CDR1 and CDR2: SGHTA and FQGNSA. CDR3 in amino acids: CASSLARTTGELFF. CDR3 nucleotide sequence: TGTGCCAGCAGCTTAGCTCGGACCACCGGGGAGCTGTTTTTT.